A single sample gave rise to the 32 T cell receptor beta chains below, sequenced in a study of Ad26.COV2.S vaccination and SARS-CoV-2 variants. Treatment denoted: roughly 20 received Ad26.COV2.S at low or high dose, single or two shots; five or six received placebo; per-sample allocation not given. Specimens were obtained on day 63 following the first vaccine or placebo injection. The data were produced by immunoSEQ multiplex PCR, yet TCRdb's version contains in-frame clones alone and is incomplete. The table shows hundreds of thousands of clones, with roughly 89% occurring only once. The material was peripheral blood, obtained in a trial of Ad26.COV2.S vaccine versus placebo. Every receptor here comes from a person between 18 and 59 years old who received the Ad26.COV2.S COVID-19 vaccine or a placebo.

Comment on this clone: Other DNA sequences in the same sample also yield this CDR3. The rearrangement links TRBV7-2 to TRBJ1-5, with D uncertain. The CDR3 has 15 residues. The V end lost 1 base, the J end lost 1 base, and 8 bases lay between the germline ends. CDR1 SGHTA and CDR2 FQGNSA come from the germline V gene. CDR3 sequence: CASSLGGVSNQPQHF. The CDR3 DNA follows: TGTGCCAGCAGCTTAGGCGGGGTGAGCAATCAGCCCCAGCATTTT.

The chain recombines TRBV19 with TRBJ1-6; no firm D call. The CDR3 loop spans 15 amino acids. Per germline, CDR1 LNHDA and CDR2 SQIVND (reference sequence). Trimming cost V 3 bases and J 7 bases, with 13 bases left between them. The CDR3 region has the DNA TGTGCCAGTAGTATTCTAGGACTAGAAAATTCACCCCTCCACTTT. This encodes CASSILGLENSPLHF.

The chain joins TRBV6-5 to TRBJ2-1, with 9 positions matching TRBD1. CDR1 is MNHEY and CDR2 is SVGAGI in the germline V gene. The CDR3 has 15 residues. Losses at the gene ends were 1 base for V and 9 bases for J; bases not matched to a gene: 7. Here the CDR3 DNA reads TGTGCCAGCAGTTACTGGACAGGGGAGGGAGTTGAGCAGTTCTTC. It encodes CASSYWTGEGVEQFF.

The chain's CDR3 is CATSTASGNTEAFF. The CDR3 DNA sequence: TGTGCCACCAGCACGGCGAGTGGGAACACTGAAGCTTTCTTT. The gene calls are TRBV24-1 and TRBJ1-1; D remains unclear. V was shortened by 7 bases and J by 1 base, with 12 bases between the two germline ends. In germline, CDR1 is KGHDR, CDR2 SFDVKD. The CDR3 length is 14 residues.

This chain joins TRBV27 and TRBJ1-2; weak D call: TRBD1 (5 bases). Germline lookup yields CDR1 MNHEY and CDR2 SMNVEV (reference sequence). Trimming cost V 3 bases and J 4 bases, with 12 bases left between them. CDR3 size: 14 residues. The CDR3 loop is CASSFRQGGYGYTF. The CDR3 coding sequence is TGTGCCAGCAGTTTTAGGCAGGGCGGCTATGGCTACACCTTC.

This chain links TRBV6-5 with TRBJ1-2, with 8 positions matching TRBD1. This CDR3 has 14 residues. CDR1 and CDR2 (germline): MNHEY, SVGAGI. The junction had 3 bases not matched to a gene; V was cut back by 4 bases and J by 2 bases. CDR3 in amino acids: CASSSRTGNYGYTF. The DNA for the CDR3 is TGTGCCAGCAGTTCACGGACAGGGAACTATGGCTACACCTTC.

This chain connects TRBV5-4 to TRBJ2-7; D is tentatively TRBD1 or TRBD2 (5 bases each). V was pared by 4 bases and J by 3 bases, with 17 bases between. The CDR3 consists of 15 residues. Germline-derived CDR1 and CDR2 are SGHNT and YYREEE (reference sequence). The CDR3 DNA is TGTGCCAGCAGCGCCAAAGTAAGTGGGGGCTACGAGCAGTACTTC. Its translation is CASSAKVSGGYEQYF.

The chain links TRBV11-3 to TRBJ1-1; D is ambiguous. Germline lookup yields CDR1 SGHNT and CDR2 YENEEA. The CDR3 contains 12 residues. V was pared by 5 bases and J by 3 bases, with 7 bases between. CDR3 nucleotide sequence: TGTGCCAGCAGCCCGGGTTACACTGAAGCTTTCTTT. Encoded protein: CASSPGYTEAFF. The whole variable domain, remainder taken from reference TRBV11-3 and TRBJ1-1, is EAGVVQSPRYKIIEKKQPVAFWCNPISGHNTLYWYLQNLGQGPELLIRYENEEAVDDSQLPKDRFSAERLKGVDSTLKIQPAELGDSAVYLCASSPGYTEAFFGQGTRLTVV.

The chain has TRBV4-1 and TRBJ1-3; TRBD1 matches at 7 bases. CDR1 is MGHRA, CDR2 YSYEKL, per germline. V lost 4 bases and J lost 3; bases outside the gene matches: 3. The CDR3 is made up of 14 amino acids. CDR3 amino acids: CASSPTGVGNTIYF. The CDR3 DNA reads TGCGCCAGCAGCCCAACAGGGGTTGGAAACACCATATATTTT.

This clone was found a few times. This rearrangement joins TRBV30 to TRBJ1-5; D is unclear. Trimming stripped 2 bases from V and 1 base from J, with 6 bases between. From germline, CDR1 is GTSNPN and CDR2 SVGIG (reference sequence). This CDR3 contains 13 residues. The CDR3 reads CAWSKTSNQPQHF. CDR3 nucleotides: TGTGCCTGGAGTAAAACCAGCAATCAGCCCCAGCATTTT.

The CDR3 sequence: CASSLEGTGDYGYTF. DNA for the CDR3: TGTGCCAGCAGCTTGGAGGGGACAGGGGACTATGGCTACACCTTC. J is TRBJ1-2 and V is TRBV5-6; 10 bases fit TRBD1. Germline lookup yields CDR1 SGHDT and CDR2 YYEEEE. This CDR3 region has 15 residues. The trim removed 0 bases at V and 3 bases at J, leaving 2 bases unmatched.

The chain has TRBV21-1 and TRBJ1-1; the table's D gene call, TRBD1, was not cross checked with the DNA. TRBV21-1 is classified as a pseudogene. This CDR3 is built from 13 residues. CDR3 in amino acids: CASSIGRVTEAFF. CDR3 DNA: TGTGCCAGCAGCATCGGCAGGGTCACTGAAGCTTTCTTT.

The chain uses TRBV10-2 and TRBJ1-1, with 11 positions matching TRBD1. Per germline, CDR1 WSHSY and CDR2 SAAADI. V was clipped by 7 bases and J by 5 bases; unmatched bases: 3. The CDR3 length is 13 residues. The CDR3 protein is CASIGTGGTEAFF. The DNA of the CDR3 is TGCGCCAGCATTGGGACAGGGGGAACTGAAGCTTTCTTT.

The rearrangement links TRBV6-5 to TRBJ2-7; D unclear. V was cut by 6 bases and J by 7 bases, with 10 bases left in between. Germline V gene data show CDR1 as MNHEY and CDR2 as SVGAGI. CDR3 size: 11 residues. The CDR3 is CASSGNGEQYF. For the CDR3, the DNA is TGTGCCAGCAGCGGCAATGGGGAGCAGTACTTC.

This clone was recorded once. The CDR3 reads CASSPQAPPWETQYF. The DNA of the CDR3 is TGTGCCAGCTCACCACAGGCTCCCCCATGGGAGACCCAGTACTTC. The V and J genes are TRBV18 and TRBJ2-5; D gene unclear. The V gene's germline CDR1 is KGHSH and CDR2 LQKENI. V was cut by 1 base and J by 5 bases, with 14 bases left in between. The CDR3 has 15 residues.

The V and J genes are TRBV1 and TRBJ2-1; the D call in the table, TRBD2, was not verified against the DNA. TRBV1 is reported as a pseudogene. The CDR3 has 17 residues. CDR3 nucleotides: TGCACCAGCAGCCAAGGATGGCGGGGGGGTACCTACAATGAGCAGTTCTTC. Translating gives CTSSQGWRGGTYNEQFF.

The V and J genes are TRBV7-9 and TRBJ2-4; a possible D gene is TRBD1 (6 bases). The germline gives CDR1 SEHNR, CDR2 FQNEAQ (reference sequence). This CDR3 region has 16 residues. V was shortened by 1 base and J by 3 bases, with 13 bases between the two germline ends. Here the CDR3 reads CASSLGGQGRKNIQYF. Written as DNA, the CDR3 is TGTGCCAGCAGCTTAGGAGGTCAGGGGCGCAAAAACATTCAGTACTTC.

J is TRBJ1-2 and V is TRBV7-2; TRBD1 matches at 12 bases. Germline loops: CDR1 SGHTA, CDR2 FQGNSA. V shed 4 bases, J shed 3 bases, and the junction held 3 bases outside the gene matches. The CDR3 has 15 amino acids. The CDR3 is CASSWGTGGHYGYTF. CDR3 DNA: TGTGCCAGCAGCTGGGGGACAGGGGGCCACTATGGCTACACCTTC.

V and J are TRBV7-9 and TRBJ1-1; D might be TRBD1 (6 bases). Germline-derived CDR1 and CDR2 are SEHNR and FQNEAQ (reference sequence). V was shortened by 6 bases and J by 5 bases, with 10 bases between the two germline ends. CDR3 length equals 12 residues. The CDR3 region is CASRSGVTEAFF. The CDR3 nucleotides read TGTGCCAGCAGGTCAGGGGTAACTGAAGCTTTCTTT.

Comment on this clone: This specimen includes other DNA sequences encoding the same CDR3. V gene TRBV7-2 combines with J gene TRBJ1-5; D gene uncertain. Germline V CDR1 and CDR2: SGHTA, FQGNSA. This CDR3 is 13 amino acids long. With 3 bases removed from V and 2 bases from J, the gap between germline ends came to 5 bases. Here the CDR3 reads CASSLVGNQPQHF. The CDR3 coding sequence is TGTGCCAGCAGCTTGGTTGGCAATCAGCCCCAGCATTTT.

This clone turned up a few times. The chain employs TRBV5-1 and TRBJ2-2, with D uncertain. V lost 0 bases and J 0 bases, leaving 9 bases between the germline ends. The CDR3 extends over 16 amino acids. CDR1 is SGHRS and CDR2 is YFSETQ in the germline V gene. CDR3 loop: CASSLAVSTNTGELFF. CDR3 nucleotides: TGCGCCAGCAGCTTGGCGGTCAGCACGAACACCGGGGAGCTGTTTTTT. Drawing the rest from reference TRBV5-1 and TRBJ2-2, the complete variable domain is KAGVTQTPRYLIKTRGQQVTLSCSPISGHRSVSWYQQTPGQGLQFLFEYFSETQRNKGNFPGRFSGRQFSNSRSEMNVSTLELGDSALYLCASSLAVSTNTGELFFGEGSRLTVL.

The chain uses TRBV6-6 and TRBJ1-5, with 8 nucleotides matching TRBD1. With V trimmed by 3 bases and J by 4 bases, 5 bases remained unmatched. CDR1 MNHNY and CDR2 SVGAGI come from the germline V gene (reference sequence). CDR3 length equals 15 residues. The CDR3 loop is CASSYTWTGNQPQHF. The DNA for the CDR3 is TGTGCCAGCAGTTATACCTGGACAGGGAATCAGCCCCAGCATTTT.

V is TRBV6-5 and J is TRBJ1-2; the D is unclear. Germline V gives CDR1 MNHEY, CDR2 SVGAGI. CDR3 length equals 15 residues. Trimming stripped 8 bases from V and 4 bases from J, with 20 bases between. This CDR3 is CASRLGPEMAYGYTF. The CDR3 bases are TGTGCCAGCCGCCTGGGCCCCGAGATGGCCTATGGCTACACCTTC.

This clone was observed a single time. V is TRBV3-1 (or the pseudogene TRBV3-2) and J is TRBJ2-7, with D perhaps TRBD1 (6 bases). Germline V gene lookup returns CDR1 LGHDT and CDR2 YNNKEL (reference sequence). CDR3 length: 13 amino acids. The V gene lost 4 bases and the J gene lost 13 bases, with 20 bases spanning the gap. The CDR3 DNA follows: TGTGCCAGCAGCCTACAGCCCGGGACAAGTTATTACTTC. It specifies CASSLQPGTSYYF.

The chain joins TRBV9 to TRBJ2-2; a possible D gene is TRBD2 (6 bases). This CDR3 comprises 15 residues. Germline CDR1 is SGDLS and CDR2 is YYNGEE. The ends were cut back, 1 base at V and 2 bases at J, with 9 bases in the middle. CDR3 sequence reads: CASSVSGRNTGELFF. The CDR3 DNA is TGTGCCAGCAGCGTATCCGGGAGAAACACCGGGGAGCTGTTTTTT.

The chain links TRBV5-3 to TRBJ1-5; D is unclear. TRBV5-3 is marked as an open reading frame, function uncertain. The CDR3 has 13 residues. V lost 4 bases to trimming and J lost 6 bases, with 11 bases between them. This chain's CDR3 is CARSESQRQPQHF. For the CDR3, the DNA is TGTGCCAGAAGCGAGTCACAACGTCAGCCCCAGCATTTT.

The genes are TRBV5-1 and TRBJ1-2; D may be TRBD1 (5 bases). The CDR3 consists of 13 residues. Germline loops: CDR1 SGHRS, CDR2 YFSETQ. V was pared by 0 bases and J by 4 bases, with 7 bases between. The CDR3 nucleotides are TGCGCCAGCAGCTTGGAGGGGAGCTATGGCTACACCTTC. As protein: CASSLEGSYGYTF.

The CDR3 nucleotides are TGTGCCAGCAGTGCAGGACTAGCGGCACAAGAGACCCAGTACTTC. Protein product: CASSAGLAAQETQYF. V gene TRBV2 combines with J gene TRBJ2-5; 10 nucleotides match TRBD2. Germline V lookup: CDR1 SNHLY, CDR2 FYNNEI. The CDR3 is made up of 15 amino acids. Trimming cost V 4 bases and J 2 bases; bases outside gene matches: 4.

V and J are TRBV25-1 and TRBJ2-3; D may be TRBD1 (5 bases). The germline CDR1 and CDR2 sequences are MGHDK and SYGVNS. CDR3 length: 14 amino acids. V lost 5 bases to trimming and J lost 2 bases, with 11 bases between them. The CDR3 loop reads CASSQGRATDTQYF. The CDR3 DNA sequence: TGTGCCAGCAGTCAGGGAAGGGCCACAGATACGCAGTATTTT. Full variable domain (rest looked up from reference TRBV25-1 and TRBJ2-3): EADIYQTPRYLVIGTGKKITLECSQTMGHDKMYWYQQDPGMELHLIHYSYGVNSTEKGDLSSESTVSRIRTEHFPLTLESARPSHTSQYLCASSQGRATDTQYFGPGTRLTVL.

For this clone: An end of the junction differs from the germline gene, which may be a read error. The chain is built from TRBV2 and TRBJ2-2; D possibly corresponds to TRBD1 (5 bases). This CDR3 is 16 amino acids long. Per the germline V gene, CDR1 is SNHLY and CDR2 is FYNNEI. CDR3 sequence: CASREAGIPNTGELFF. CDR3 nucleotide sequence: TGTGCCAGCAGGGAAGCAGGGATACCGAACACCGGGGAGCTGTTTTTT.

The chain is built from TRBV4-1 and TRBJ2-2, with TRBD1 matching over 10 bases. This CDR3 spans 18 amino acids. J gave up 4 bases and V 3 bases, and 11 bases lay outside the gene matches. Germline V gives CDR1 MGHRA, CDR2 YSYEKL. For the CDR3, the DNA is TGCGCCAGCAGCCATGGGGACAGGGGATTCGGGGGCACCGGGGAGCTGTTTTTT. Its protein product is CASSHGDRGFGGTGELFF.

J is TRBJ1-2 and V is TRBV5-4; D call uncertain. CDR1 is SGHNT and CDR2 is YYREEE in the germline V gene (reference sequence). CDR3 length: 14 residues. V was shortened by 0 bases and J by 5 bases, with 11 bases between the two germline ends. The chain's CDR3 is CASSLGLKVYGYTF. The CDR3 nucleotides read TGTGCCAGCAGCTTGGGGTTAAAGGTGTATGGCTACACCTTC.